This T cell receptor beta chain was identified in a study of T cell responses to AZD1222 COVID-19 vaccine. This clone was detected only a few times. The sample carries other DNA sequences with the same CDR3. Germline V gene lookup returns CDR1 MNHEY and CDR2 SVGEGT. Trimming took 2 bases from V and 5 from J, leaving 16 bases between them. The CDR3 extends over 16 amino acids. This table comes from immunoSEQ multiplex PCR, and its TCRdb copy is limited to in-frame clones, with some not included. Of some 130,000 clones listed, 70% to 90% are singletons. The sequencing here drew on peripheral blood, taken on day 0 of AZD1222 vaccination. The V gene is TRBV6-2 or TRBV6-3, the J gene TRBJ1-5; possible D gene TRBD1, 6 bases. The sequence derives from an adult in good health. CDR3 sequence reads: CASSYRTGRGDQPQHF. CDR3 coding DNA: TGTGCCAGCAGTTACCGCACAGGGAGAGGAGATCAGCCCCAGCATTTT.